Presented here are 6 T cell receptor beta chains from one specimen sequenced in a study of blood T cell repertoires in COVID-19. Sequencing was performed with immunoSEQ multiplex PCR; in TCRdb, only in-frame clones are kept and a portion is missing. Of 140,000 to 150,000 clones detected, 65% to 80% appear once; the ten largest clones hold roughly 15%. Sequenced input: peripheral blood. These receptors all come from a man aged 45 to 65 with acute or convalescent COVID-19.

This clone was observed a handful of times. The CDR3 nucleotides are TGTGCCAGCAGCTTAGGGGGGGGCCGGGTCAATGAGCAGTTCTTC. The encoded protein is CASSLGGGRVNEQFF. The V and J genes are TRBV11-3 and TRBJ2-1; weak D call: TRBD2 (7 bases). Germline V lookup: CDR1 SGHNT, CDR2 YENEEA. The CDR3 is 15 residues long. V lost 1 base and J lost 6, with 13 bases in between.

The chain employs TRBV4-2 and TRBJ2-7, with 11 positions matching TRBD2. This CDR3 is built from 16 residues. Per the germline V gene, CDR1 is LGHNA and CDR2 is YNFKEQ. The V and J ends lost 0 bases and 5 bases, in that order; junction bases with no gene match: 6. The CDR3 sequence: CASSQDPSGGYNEQYF. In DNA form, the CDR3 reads TGTGCCAGCAGCCAAGATCCTAGCGGGGGGTACAACGAGCAGTACTTC.

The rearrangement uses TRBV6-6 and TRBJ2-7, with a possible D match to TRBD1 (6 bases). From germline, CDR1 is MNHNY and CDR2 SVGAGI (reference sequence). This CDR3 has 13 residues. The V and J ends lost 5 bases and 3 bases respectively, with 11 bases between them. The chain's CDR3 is CASSKRDIYEQYV. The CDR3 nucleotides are TGTGCCAGCAGTAAACGGGACATCTACGAGCAGTACGTC.

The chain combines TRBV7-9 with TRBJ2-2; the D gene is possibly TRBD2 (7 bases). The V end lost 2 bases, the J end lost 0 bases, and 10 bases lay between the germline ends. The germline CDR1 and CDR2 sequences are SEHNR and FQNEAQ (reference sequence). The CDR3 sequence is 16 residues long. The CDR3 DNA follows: TGTGCCAGCAGCTTAACGGGGGGCTCGAACACCGGGGAGCTGTTTTTT. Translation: CASSLTGGSNTGELFF.

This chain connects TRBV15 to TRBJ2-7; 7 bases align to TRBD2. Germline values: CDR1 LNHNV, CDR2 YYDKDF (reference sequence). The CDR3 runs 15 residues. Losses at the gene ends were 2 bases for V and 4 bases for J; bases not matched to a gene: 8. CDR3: CATSRSRGVLYEQYF. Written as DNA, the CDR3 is TGTGCCACCAGCAGATCCCGGGGGGTCCTTTACGAGCAGTACTTC.

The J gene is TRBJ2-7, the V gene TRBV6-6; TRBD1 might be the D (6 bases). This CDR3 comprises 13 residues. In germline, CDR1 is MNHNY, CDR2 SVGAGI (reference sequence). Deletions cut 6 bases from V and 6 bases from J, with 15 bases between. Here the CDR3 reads CASSNYREVEQYV. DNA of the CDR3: TGTGCCAGCAGCAATTACAGGGAAGTCGAGCAGTACGTC.